This TCR beta chain was sequenced for a study of beta chain features in type 1 diabetes. Study-level points and caveats: TCRB repertoires of naive, central memory and Treg cells appeared more similar among patients than among healthy donors.

Expressed TCRB transcripts got sequenced, as all isolated RNA was reverse transcribed. Sequencing used immunoSEQ multiplex PCR; TCRdb keeps in-frame clones, though not all of them. The sample has over 700,000 clones; under 20% are singletons. This clone was observed a handful of times. Its target is unknown. This CDR3 spans 15 amino acids. V was trimmed by 4 bases and J by 0 bases, leaving 12 bases between them. Germline V CDR1 and CDR2: SQVTM, ANQGSEA. Sample: naive CD4+ T cells from blood. The rearrangement joins TRBV29-1 to TRBJ1-4; D gene unclear. The sequence derives from a woman younger than 35 in good health. The CDR3 loop reads CSVGQSATTNEKLFF. DNA for the CDR3: TGCAGCGTTGGACAATCCGCGACAACTAATGAAAAACTGTTTTTT.